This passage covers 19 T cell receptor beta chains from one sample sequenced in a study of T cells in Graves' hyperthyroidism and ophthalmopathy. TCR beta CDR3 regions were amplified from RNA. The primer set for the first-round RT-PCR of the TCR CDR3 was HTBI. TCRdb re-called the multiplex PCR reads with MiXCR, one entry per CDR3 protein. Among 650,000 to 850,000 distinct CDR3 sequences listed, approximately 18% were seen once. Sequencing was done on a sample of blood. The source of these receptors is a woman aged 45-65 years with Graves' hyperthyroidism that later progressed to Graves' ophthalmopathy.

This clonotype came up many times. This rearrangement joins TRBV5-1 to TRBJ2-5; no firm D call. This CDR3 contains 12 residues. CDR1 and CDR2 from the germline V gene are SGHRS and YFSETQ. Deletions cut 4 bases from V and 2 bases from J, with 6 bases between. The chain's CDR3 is CASSPMQETQYF. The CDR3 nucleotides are TGCGCCAGCAGCCCAATGCAAGAGACCCAGTACTTC.

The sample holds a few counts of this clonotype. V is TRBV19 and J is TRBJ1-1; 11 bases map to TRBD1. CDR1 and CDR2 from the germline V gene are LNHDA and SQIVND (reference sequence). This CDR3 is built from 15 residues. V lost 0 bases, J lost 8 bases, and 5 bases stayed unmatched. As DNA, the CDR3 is TGTGCCAGTAGTATAGAAGAGGGACAGGGGGTCGAAGCTTTCTTT. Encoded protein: CASSIEEGQGVEAFF. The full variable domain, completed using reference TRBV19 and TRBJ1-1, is DGGITQSPKYLFRKEGQNVTLSCEQNLNHDAMYWYRQDPGQGLRLIYYSQIVNDFQKGDIAEGYSVSREKKESFPLTVTSAQKNPTAFYLCASSIEEGQGVEAFFGQGTRLTVV.

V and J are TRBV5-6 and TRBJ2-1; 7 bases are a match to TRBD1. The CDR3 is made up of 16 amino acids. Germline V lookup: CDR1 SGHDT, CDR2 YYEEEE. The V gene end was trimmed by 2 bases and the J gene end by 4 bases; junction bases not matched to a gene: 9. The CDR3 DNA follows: TGTGCCAGCAGCTTTAGAGGGACAGTAAAGTACAATGAGCAGTTCTTC. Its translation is CASSFRGTVKYNEQFF.

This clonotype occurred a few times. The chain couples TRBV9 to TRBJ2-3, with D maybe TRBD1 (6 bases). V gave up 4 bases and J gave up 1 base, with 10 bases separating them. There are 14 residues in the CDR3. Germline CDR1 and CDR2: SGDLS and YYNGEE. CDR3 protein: CASSRTAGTDTQYF. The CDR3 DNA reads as TGTGCCAGCAGCCGGACAGCGGGCACAGATACGCAGTATTTT.

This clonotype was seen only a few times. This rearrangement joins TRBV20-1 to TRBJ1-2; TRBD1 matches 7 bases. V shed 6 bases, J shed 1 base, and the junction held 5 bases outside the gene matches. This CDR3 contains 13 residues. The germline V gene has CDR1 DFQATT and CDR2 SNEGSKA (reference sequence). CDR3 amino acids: CSAKRDSNYGYTF. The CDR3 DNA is TGCAGTGCAAAAAGGGACAGTAACTATGGCTACACCTTC.

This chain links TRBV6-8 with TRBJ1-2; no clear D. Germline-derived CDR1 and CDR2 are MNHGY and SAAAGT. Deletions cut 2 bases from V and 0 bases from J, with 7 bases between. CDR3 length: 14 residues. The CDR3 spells CASSYLPANYGYTF. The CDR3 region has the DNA TGTGCCAGCAGTTACCTTCCAGCTAACTATGGCTACACCTTC.

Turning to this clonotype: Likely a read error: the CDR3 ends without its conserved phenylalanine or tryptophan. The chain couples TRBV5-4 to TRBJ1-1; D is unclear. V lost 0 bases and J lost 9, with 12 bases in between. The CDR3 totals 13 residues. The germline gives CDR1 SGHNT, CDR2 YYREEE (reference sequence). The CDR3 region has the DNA TGTGCCAGCAGCTTGGAGGACGGCCGGAAAGCTTTCCTT. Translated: CASSLEDGRKAFL.

CDR3 coding DNA: TGCGCCAGCAGTCTCACTCCATTTGGGGGAAGCTCTGGAAACACCATATATTTT. Its translation: CASSLTPFGGSSGNTIYF. The V and J genes are TRBV5-1 and TRBJ1-3; tentatively, D is TRBD1 (5 bases). This CDR3 comprises 18 residues. Germline V gene sequence: CDR1 SGHRS, CDR2 YFSETQ. The V and J ends lost 5 bases and 0 bases respectively, with 21 bases between them.

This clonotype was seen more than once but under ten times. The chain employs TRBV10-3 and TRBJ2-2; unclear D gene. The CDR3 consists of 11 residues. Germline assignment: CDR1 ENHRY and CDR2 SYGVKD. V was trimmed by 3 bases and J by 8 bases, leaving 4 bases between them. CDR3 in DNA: TGTGCCATCAGTGAATTGGGGGAGCTGTTTTTT. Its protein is CAISELGELFF.

The CDR3 coding sequence is TGTGCCAGCAGCTTAGCGGGGGGGCCGGGCGAGCAGTACTTC. Its protein is CASSLAGGPGEQYF. The chain carries TRBV7-2 and TRBJ2-7, with D possibly matching TRBD2 (7 bases). Germline CDR1 SGHTA, CDR2 FQGNSA. V lost 0 bases, J lost 6 bases, and 12 bases lay in between. This CDR3 spans 14 amino acids.

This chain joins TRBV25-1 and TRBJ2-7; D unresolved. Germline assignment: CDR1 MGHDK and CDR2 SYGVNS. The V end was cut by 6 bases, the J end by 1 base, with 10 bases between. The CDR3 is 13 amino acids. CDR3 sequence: CASRDDTSYEQYF. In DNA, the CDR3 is TGTGCCAGCAGAGACGACACATCCTACGAGCAGTACTTC.

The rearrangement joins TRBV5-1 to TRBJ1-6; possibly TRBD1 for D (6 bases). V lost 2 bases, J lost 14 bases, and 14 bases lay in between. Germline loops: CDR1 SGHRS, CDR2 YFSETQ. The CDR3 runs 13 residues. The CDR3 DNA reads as TGCGCCAGCAGCTTATCCGACAGGTTCACCCTCCACTTT. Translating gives CASSLSDRFTLHF.

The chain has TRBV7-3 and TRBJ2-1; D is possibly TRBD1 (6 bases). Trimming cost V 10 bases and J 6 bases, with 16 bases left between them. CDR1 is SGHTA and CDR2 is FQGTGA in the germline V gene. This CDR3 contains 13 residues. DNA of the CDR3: TGTGCCAAGAGACAGGAAGAGGGCAATGAGCAGTTCTTC. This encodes CAKRQEEGNEQFF.

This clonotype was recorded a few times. This CDR3 reads CASSSPDTELYEQYF. In DNA, the CDR3 is TGTGCCAGCAGCTCCCCCGATACAGAGCTCTACGAGCAGTACTTC. V and J are TRBV13 and TRBJ2-7; D is ambiguous. This CDR3 spans 15 amino acids. Germline-derived CDR1 and CDR2 are PRHDT and FYEKMQ (reference sequence). Trimming pared 4 bases from V and 3 bases from J, leaving 16 bases between.

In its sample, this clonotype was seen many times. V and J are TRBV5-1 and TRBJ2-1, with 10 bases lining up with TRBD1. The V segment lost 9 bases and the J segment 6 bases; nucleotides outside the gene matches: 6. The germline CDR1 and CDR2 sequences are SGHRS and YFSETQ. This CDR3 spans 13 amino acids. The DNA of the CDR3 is TGCGCCACCGGACAGGGGGATGTCAATGAGCAGTTCTTC. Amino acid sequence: CATGQGDVNEQFF.

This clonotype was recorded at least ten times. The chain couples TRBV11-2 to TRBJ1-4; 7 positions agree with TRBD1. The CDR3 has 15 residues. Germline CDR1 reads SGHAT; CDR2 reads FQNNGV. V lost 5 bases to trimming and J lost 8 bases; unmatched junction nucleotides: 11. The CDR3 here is CASSPGQRTWEKLFF. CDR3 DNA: TGTGCCAGCAGCCCGGGACAGCGGACATGGGAAAAACTGTTTTTT.

CDR3 in amino acids: CATSRERRNQPQHF. The CDR3 nucleotides are TGTGCCACCAGCAGAGAACGGCGCAATCAGCCCCAGCATTTT. This chain uses TRBV15 with TRBJ1-5; D is unclear. Germline V gene lookup returns CDR1 LNHNV and CDR2 YYDKDF (reference sequence). Trimming left V 0 bases short and J 2 bases short, with 5 bases between. This CDR3 has 14 amino acids.

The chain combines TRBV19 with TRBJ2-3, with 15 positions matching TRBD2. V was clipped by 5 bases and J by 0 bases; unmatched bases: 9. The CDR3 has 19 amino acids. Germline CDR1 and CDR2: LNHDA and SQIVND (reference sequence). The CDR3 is CASSPGLAGGLTSTDTQYF. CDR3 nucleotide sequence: TGTGCCAGTAGTCCGGGACTAGCGGGGGGATTAACTAGCACAGATACGCAGTATTTT. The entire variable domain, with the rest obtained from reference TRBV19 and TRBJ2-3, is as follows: DGGITQSPKYLFRKEGQNVTLSCEQNLNHDAMYWYRQDPGQGLRLIYYSQIVNDFQKGDIAEGYSVSREKKESFPLTVTSAQKNPTAFYLCASSPGLAGGLTSTDTQYFGPGTRLTVL.

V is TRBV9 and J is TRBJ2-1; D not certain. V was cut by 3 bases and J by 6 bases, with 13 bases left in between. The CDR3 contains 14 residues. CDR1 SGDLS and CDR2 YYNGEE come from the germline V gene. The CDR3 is CASSDTLGSNEQFF. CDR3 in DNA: TGTGCCAGCAGCGACACCCTGGGCAGCAATGAGCAGTTCTTC.